Shown below are 9 T cell receptor beta chains from a single sample sequenced in a study of cytomegalovirus exposure and HLA in healthy donors. Primers for the PCR totalled 60 Vbeta and 13 Jbeta. TCRdb keeps only in-frame clones here, not all; method: immunoSEQ multiplex PCR. The top ten hold under 7% of the sample, which has about 170,000 clones, almost 75% seen once. Sequencing was carried out using PBMCs. The origin of the receptors is a woman between 18 and 29 years old in good health and CMV-seropositive.

This chain connects TRBV5-1 to TRBJ2-7; 9 positions match TRBD2. The CDR3 is made up of 15 amino acids. J was trimmed by 4 bases and V by 4 bases; bases with no gene match: 9. Looked up from germline, CDR1 is SGHRS and CDR2 is YFSETQ. The CDR3 DNA reads TGCGCCAGCAGCCCCCGACTAGCGGCGCCATACGAGCAGTACTTC. It yields the protein CASSPRLAAPYEQYF.

The rearrangement uses TRBV25-1 and TRBJ1-5, with 7 bases that match TRBD1. Germline V gene sequence: CDR1 MGHDK, CDR2 SYGVNS. There are 18 residues in the CDR3. The V and J ends lost 4 bases and 5 bases, in that order; junction bases with no gene match: 17. CDR3 sequence reads: CASSGQEGQHLSDQPQHF. The CDR3 region has the DNA TGTGCCAGCAGTGGTCAGGAGGGACAGCATTTGAGCGATCAGCCCCAGCATTTT.

This clone was counted a few times. This chain links TRBV11-2 with TRBJ2-7, with a possible D match to TRBD1 (6 bases). The germline V gene has CDR1 SGHAT and CDR2 FQNNGV. Between the trimmed V and J ends, which lost 5 bases and 3 bases, there was a span of 17 bases. The CDR3 covers 15 residues. In DNA, the CDR3 is TGTGCCAGCAGCCCCCTGTTGGGGGCGATCTACGAGCAGTACTTC. This encodes CASSPLLGAIYEQYF.

The gene calls are TRBV28 and TRBJ1-2; maybe TRBD1 (6 bases). Trimming pared 9 bases from V and 0 bases from J, leaving 23 bases between. The CDR3 loop spans 17 amino acids. The germline CDR1 and CDR2 sequences are MDHEN and SYDVKM. CDR3 in amino acids: CASTPRAGALANYGYTF. The CDR3 DNA sequence: TGTGCCAGTACCCCCAGGGCAGGGGCGTTAGCTAACTATGGCTACACCTTC.

The chain has TRBV2 and TRBJ1-1, with D possibly being TRBD1 (6 bases). V lost 3 bases and J lost 5, with 13 bases in between. This CDR3 contains 14 residues. Germline V gene sequence: CDR1 SNHLY, CDR2 FYNNEI. The CDR3 loop reads CASSDVRGSTEAFF. The CDR3 bases are TGTGCCAGCAGTGATGTCAGGGGTAGTACTGAAGCTTTCTTT.

The J gene is TRBJ1-4, the V gene TRBV11-2; TRBD1 matches 7 bases. This CDR3 spans 15 amino acids. Germline V gene data show CDR1 as SGHAT and CDR2 as FQNNGV. The V segment lost 5 bases and the J segment 4 bases; nucleotides outside the gene matches: 7. CDR3 residues: CASSLSGQINEKLFF. CDR3 bases: TGTGCCAGCAGCCTATCGGGACAGATTAATGAAAAACTGTTTTTT. The full variable domain, its missing parts supplied by reference TRBV11-2 and TRBJ1-4, is EAGVAQSPRYKIIEKRQSVAFWCNPISGHATLYWYQQILGQGPKLLIQFQNNGVVDDSQLPKDRFSAERLKGVDSTLKIQPAKLEDSAVYLCASSLSGQINEKLFFGSGTQLSVL.

This clone has only a few counts. V gene TRBV6-1 combines with J gene TRBJ1-6, with D perhaps TRBD1 (5 bases). The CDR3 is made up of 13 amino acids. V was clipped by 7 bases and J by 8 bases, with 12 bases between them. The germline V gene has CDR1 MNHNS and CDR2 SASEGT. Written as DNA, the CDR3 is TGTGCCAGCACAGGGATCGGGTATTCACCCCTCCACTTT. Its protein is CASTGIGYSPLHF.

The chain has TRBV28 and TRBJ2-5, with 8 positions matching TRBD1. Germline V lookup: CDR1 MDHEN, CDR2 SYDVKM. J was trimmed by 4 bases and V by 5 bases; bases with no gene match: 9. The CDR3 runs 15 residues. The CDR3 sequence: CASSMRTGLRETQYF. The DNA of the CDR3 is TGTGCCAGCAGTATGAGGACAGGGCTAAGAGAGACCCAGTACTTC. Supplemented by reference TRBV28 and TRBJ2-5, the full variable domain reads DVKVTQSSRYLVKRTGEKVFLECVQDMDHENMFWYRQDPGLGLRLIYFSYDVKMKEKGDIPEGYSVSREKKERFSLILESASTNQTSMYLCASSMRTGLRETQYFGPGTRLLVL.

The chain recombines TRBV6-1 with TRBJ1-4, with 7 bases aligning to TRBD1. The CDR3 runs to 14 residues. Trimming took 7 bases from V and 8 from J; bases not matched to a gene: 10. The V gene's germline CDR1 is MNHNS and CDR2 SASEGT. CDR3 nucleotides: TGTGCCAGCATCCTTGACAGGGCCAACGAAAAACTGTTTTTT. Translating gives CASILDRANEKLFF.